This TCR beta chain comes out of a study of identical twins. Comment on this clonotype: Antigen specificity is unknown.

Unique molecular identifiers were present on the cDNA, which also gained a universal primer site by template switching. TCRdb processed the 5' RACE reads anew with MiXCR; each CDR3 protein has one entry. The sample contains about 900,000 distinct CDR3 sequences, about 12% of which appear only once. General observations from the study: With beta out-of-frame sequences, excess sharing by twins was weaker. Carriage of fewer insertions was seen in abundant cord blood beta clonotypes, whereas memory repertoires showed none. Instead of following the same donors, the conclusions were based on cross-sectional statistical analysis.

The length of the CDR3 is 14 residues. With 1 base removed from V and 4 bases from J, the gap between germline ends came to 11 bases. Per germline, CDR1 DFQATT and CDR2 SNEGSKA (reference sequence). These same data were also listed under a study on yellow fever vaccine responses in identical twins.

Sequencing was carried out using PBMCs. The receptor comes from a woman between 18 and 29 years old in good health. This chain joins TRBV20-1 and TRBJ1-3; D gene unclear. The CDR3 sequence is CSARVGISGNTIYF. CDR3 nucleotide sequence: TGCAGTGCTAGAGTGGGGATCTCCGGAAACACCATATATTTT.